Shown below are 11 T cell receptor beta chains from a single sample sequenced in a study of OX40 agonist ivuxolimab in advanced cancers. Profiling relied on immunoSEQ multiplex PCR, and the TCRdb table lists in-frame clones only, not all of them. The sample lists some 98,000 clones, around 92% seen once, with around 0.25% in the top ten. Source: CD4+ or CD8+ T cells sorted from blood, taken in a trial of the OX40 agonist ivuxolimab. The receptor source for this set is an adult with an advanced solid tumor such as melanoma, head and neck, liver or kidney cancer.

The CDR3 sequence: CAWSKGLRQGTDTQYF. The CDR3, as DNA: TGTGCCTGGAGTAAAGGGTTGAGACAGGGCACAGATACGCAGTATTTT. This rearrangement joins TRBV30 to TRBJ2-3; TRBD1 is a possible D gene (6 bases). V was pared by 2 bases and J by 1 base, with 16 bases between. CDR1 and CDR2 (germline): GTSNPN, SVGIG (reference sequence). The CDR3 is 16 amino acids.

The J gene is TRBJ2-5, the V gene TRBV15; D ambiguous. With 3 bases removed from V and 1 base from J, the gap between germline ends came to 9 bases. Per the germline V gene, CDR1 is LNHNV and CDR2 is YYDKDF (reference sequence). The CDR3 totals 14 residues. In DNA form, the CDR3 reads TGTGCCACCAGCAGCAGGCTGCCCCAAGAGACCCAGTACTTC. Translation: CATSSRLPQETQYF. The full variable domain, rest sourced from reference TRBV15 and TRBJ2-5, is DAMVIQNPRYQVTQFGKPVTLSCSQTLNHNVMYWYQQKSSQAPKLLFHYYDKDFNNEADTPDNFQSRRPNTSFCFLDIRSPGLGDTAMYLCATSSRLPQETQYFGPGTRLLVL.

The chain couples TRBV2 to TRBJ2-3; D is unclear. CDR1 SNHLY and CDR2 FYNNEI come from the germline V gene. The CDR3 is made up of 11 amino acids. Between the trimmed V and J ends, which lost 7 bases and 2 bases, there was a span of 4 bases. The CDR3 here is CASTYTDTQYF. In DNA, the CDR3 is TGTGCCAGCACTTACACAGATACGCAGTATTTT.

The chain links TRBV6-5 to TRBJ1-5; D call uncertain. This CDR3 spans 15 amino acids. Germline V gene lookup returns CDR1 MNHEY and CDR2 SVGAGI. V lost 7 bases and J lost 1, with 14 bases in between. The CDR3 bases are TGTGCCAGCAAGGAACGGGGTTTGAGCAATCAGCCCCAGCATTTT. Translated, it gives CASKERGLSNQPQHF.

This rearrangement joins TRBV2 to TRBJ1-2; D may be TRBD1 (5 bases). The CDR3 has 12 residues. CDR1 is SNHLY and CDR2 is FYNNEI in the germline V gene. Between the trimmed V and J ends, which lost 6 bases and 5 bases, there was a span of 10 bases. The DNA for the CDR3 is TGTGCCAGCAGACAAGACAGATATGGCTACACCTTC. This translates into CASRQDRYGYTF.

The chain employs TRBV28 and TRBJ1-5, with D uncertain. The germline V gene encodes CDR1 MDHEN and CDR2 SYDVKM. This CDR3 is built from 14 residues. V was clipped by 0 bases and J by 4 bases, with 7 bases between them. The CDR3, as DNA: TGTGCCAGCAGTTTATGGGCGGATAATCAGCCCCAGCATTTT. It yields the protein CASSLWADNQPQHF.

This clone was observed a handful of times. The genes are TRBV2 and TRBJ1-1; D gene ambiguous. CDR3 size: 13 residues. Germline-derived CDR1 and CDR2 are SNHLY and FYNNEI. V was clipped by 5 bases and J by 5 bases, with 12 bases between them. The CDR3 spells CASSLRFWTEAFF. The CDR3 bases are TGTGCCAGCAGTCTGCGTTTCTGGACTGAAGCTTTCTTT.

This clone is a singleton in its sample. The CDR3 DNA reads TGCGCCAGCAGCCAACGCACGGGACAGGGGACCTATAATTCACCCCTCCACTTT. The encoded protein is CASSQRTGQGTYNSPLHF. V usage is TRBV4-3 and J usage is TRBJ1-6, with TRBD1 matching over 10 bases. Looked up from germline, CDR1 is LGHNA and CDR2 is YSLEER. CDR3 length: 18 residues. Losses at the gene ends were 2 bases for V and 2 bases for J; bases not matched to a gene: 6.

The chain uses TRBV2 and TRBJ2-7; no reliable D call. The germline gives CDR1 SNHLY, CDR2 FYNNEI. The length of the CDR3 is 14 residues. Trimming shortened V by 6 bases and J by 6 bases, and 18 bases separated the two germline ends. The CDR3 protein is CASSLGRNRPEQYV. The CDR3 coding sequence is TGTGCCAGCAGCTTAGGCCGAAACCGGCCCGAGCAGTACGTC.

This clone was recorded only once. The rearrangement uses TRBV19 and TRBJ1-2; TRBD1 matches 9 bases. V shed 7 bases, J shed 7 bases, and the junction held 4 bases outside the gene matches. This CDR3 has 12 residues. Germline-derived CDR1 and CDR2 are LNHDA and SQIVND (reference sequence). The CDR3 reads CASTTGGLGYTF. CDR3 bases: TGTGCCAGTACTACAGGGGGCCTTGGCTACACCTTC.

This clone was counted once. V and J are TRBV28 and TRBJ2-3, with 8 bases fitting TRBD2. CDR1 and CDR2 from the germline V gene are MDHEN and SYDVKM. The CDR3 contains 16 residues. V was pared by 5 bases and J by 8 bases, with 15 bases of the junction left unmatched. CDR3 sequence reads: CASSGSSGGSLGTQYF. The CDR3 DNA reads TGTGCCAGCAGTGGGTCGAGCGGGGGAAGTTTGGGTACGCAGTATTTT.